Below, 29 T cell receptor beta chains from the same sample are listed, as sequenced in a study of cytomegalovirus exposure and HLA in healthy donors. PCR primers comprised 60 Vbeta and 13 Jbeta primers. Generated by immunoSEQ multiplex PCR, the TCRdb table keeps only in-frame clones and is missing some. The sample comprises around 110,000 clones, about four fifths of which are singletons, and around 4.4% rests with the top ten. The sample consisted of PBMCs. These receptor sequences come from a man under 40 in good health and CMV-seropositive.

The CDR3 loop reads CASSSGSTDTQYF. As DNA, the CDR3 is TGTGCCAGCAGTTCCGGGTCCACAGATACGCAGTATTTT. The chain carries TRBV11-3 and TRBJ2-3; D is undetermined. This CDR3 contains 13 residues. The germline V gene has CDR1 SGHNT and CDR2 YENEEA. V dropped 6 bases and J dropped 2 bases, with 9 bases sitting between them.

The chain has TRBV28 and TRBJ2-7; 8 bases map to TRBD2. Germline V gene lookup returns CDR1 MDHEN and CDR2 SYDVKM. The CDR3 consists of 20 residues. Trimming removed 4 bases from V and 0 bases from J; junction bases left unmatched: 20. The CDR3 loop reads CASSSSFSLFWGTSSYEQYF. The CDR3 DNA follows: TGTGCCAGCAGTTCCTCTTTCTCCCTTTTTTGGGGGACTAGCTCCTACGAGCAGTACTTC.

This rearrangement joins TRBV5-8 to TRBJ1-1; D uncertain. This CDR3 is built from 14 residues. Germline assignment: CDR1 SGHTS and CDR2 YDEGEE. The V gene lost 0 bases and the J gene lost 5 bases, with 11 bases spanning the gap. CDR3 sequence reads: CASSLDGRGTEAFF. Here the CDR3 DNA reads TGTGCCAGCAGCTTGGACGGAAGAGGGACTGAAGCTTTCTTT.

The V and J genes are TRBV9 and TRBJ2-1, with TRBD2 matching 8 bases. Germline V gene lookup returns CDR1 SGDLS and CDR2 YYNGEE. The V gene end was trimmed by 0 bases and the J gene end by 6 bases; junction bases not matched to a gene: 5. The CDR3 is 15 amino acids. The CDR3 coding sequence is TGTGCCAGCAGCGTAGACCCACGGGGGGGCAATGAGCAGTTCTTC. The encoded protein is CASSVDPRGGNEQFF.

This sequence joins TRBV5-1 and TRBJ1-1, with 7 bases lining up with TRBD1. The CDR3 has 14 amino acids. V shed 3 bases, J shed 0 bases, and the junction held 2 bases outside the gene matches. CDR1 and CDR2 from the germline V gene are SGHRS and YFSETQ. CDR3 protein: CASSWTGVNTEAFF. CDR3 nucleotide sequence: TGCGCCAGCAGCTGGACAGGAGTGAACACTGAAGCTTTCTTT.

This clone was observed a single time. V is TRBV18 and J is TRBJ2-7; the match to TRBD1 covers 8 bases. This CDR3 is built from 15 residues. Trimming took 3 bases from V and 3 from J; bases not matched to a gene: 7. Germline values: CDR1 KGHSH, CDR2 LQKENI. CDR3 bases: TGTGCCAGCTCACCCGACAGGGGATCTTACTACGAGCAGTACTTC. This sequence encodes CASSPDRGSYYEQYF.

This sequence joins TRBV7-6 and TRBJ2-2; TRBD1 aligns across 7 bases. From germline, CDR1 is SGHVS and CDR2 FNYEAQ. The CDR3 sequence is 16 residues long. The V segment lost 3 bases and the J segment 3 bases; nucleotides outside the gene matches: 7. CDR3 in amino acids: CASSFSRDSYTGELFF. The CDR3 DNA follows: TGTGCCAGCAGCTTCTCTCGGGACAGCTACACCGGGGAGCTGTTTTTT.

V gene TRBV19 combines with J gene TRBJ1-2; 8 bases are shared with TRBD1. The CDR3 is 12 amino acids. Germline V CDR1 and CDR2: LNHDA, SQIVND (reference sequence). V lost 11 bases and J lost 4; bases outside the gene matches: 6. This CDR3 is CAGTTGAYGYTF. The CDR3 DNA is TGTGCCGGGACGACAGGGGCCTATGGCTACACCTTC.

The chain recombines TRBV6-5 with TRBJ2-7; D perhaps matches TRBD1 (5 bases). Per germline, CDR1 MNHEY and CDR2 SVGAGI. The CDR3 length is 16 residues. The V end was cut by 0 bases, the J end by 4 bases, with 16 bases between. CDR3 sequence: CASSYSAGHSYYEQYF. The CDR3 DNA reads TGTGCCAGCAGTTACTCGGCAGGGCATAGTTATTACGAGCAGTACTTC.

The chain has TRBV19 and TRBJ2-2; tentatively, D is TRBD2 (5 bases). The CDR3 runs 14 residues. The germline gives CDR1 LNHDA, CDR2 SQIVND (reference sequence). The V and J ends lost 5 bases and 5 bases respectively, with 12 bases between them. The CDR3 sequence is CASSSKRYTGELFF. The CDR3 DNA is TGTGCCAGTAGTTCTAAGCGGTATACCGGGGAGCTGTTTTTT.

This clone was seen a few times. The chain recombines TRBV19 with TRBJ2-1; D might be TRBD2 (6 bases). The CDR3 runs 13 residues. Germline V gene sequence: CDR1 LNHDA, CDR2 SQIVND (reference sequence). Trimming shortened V by 3 bases and J by 11 bases, and 14 bases separated the two germline ends. CDR3 sequence: CASSIERGRKQFF. The CDR3 bases are TGTGCCAGTAGTATTGAACGTGGGAGGAAGCAGTTCTTC.

This clone was counted a few times. The rearrangement uses TRBV7-8 and TRBJ2-1; 12 bases fit TRBD2. Germline V lookup: CDR1 SGHVS, CDR2 FQNEAQ. The CDR3 is made up of 18 amino acids. J was trimmed by 7 bases and V by 3 bases; bases with no gene match: 13. In nucleotides, the CDR3 is TGTGCCAGCAGCTTGCCACGAAGGCTAGCGGGAGGGCGAAATGAGCAGTTCTTC. Amino acids: CASSLPRRLAGGRNEQFF.

This sequence joins TRBV19 and TRBJ2-4; TRBD1 matches 7 bases. J gave up 0 bases and V 6 bases, and 17 bases lay outside the gene matches. CDR1 and CDR2 (germline): LNHDA, SQIVND (reference sequence). The CDR3 length is 19 residues. DNA of the CDR3: TGTGCCAGTAGGAGAGTGGACAGGACTGTGGTGAGAGCCAAAAACATTCAGTACTTC. Its protein is CASRRVDRTVVRAKNIQYF.

The genes are TRBV25-1 and TRBJ2-5; 7 nucleotides agree with TRBD1. The end of the DNA is better explained by TRBJ2-7, so the J call may be wrong. The CDR3 has 15 residues. CDR1 MGHDK and CDR2 SYGVNS come from the germline V gene. The CDR3 coding sequence is TGTGCCAGCAGTGAACCCCTGGGGACAGCCTACGAGCAGTACTTC. This codes for CASSEPLGTAYEQYF.

The V and J genes are TRBV27 and TRBJ2-1; 10 nucleotides agree with TRBD1. The CDR3 extends over 17 amino acids. V was clipped by 5 bases and J by 8 bases; unmatched bases: 15. Germline assignment: CDR1 MNHEY and CDR2 SMNVEV (reference sequence). The CDR3, as DNA: TGTGCCAGCAGTAGAAAGACAGGGGGCGGTTTTGGGGATGAGCAGTTCTTC. Encoded protein: CASSRKTGGGFGDEQFF.

The genes are TRBV5-1 and TRBJ2-1, with 8 bases identical to TRBD1. CDR3 size: 18 residues. Germline V gene sequence: CDR1 SGHRS, CDR2 YFSETQ. Germline trimming cut 3 bases from V and 4 bases from J; bases unmatched to any gene: 15. For the CDR3, the DNA is TGCGCCAGCAGCTGGGGCAGAACAGGGGGGTTGAATTACAATGAGCAGTTCTTC. Translating it yields CASSWGRTGGLNYNEQFF.

The gene calls are TRBV27 and TRBJ1-2, with 7 nucleotides matching TRBD1. The V segment lost 2 bases and the J segment 3 bases; nucleotides outside the gene matches: 9. Germline V gene sequence: CDR1 MNHEY, CDR2 SMNVEV (reference sequence). The CDR3 runs to 16 residues. CDR3 sequence: CASSLKGAHPYYGYTF. CDR3 sequence (DNA): TGTGCCAGCAGTTTAAAGGGGGCCCACCCCTACTATGGCTACACCTTC.

In its sample, this clone was seen once. The chain has TRBV9 and TRBJ1-3, with D possibly TRBD1 on 6 matching bases. This CDR3 region has 17 residues. Germline loops: CDR1 SGDLS, CDR2 YYNGEE. The germline V and J ends were trimmed by 0 bases and 0 bases, with 13 bases remaining between them. CDR3: CASSVGTRGDSGNTIYF. The CDR3 nucleotides read TGTGCCAGCAGCGTAGGGACCAGGGGCGACTCTGGAAACACCATATATTTT.

The chain uses TRBV6-5 and TRBJ2-2; D is perhaps TRBD2 (6 bases). The CDR3 is made up of 13 amino acids. V lost 1 base to trimming and J lost 9 bases, with 9 bases between them. Germline-derived CDR1 and CDR2 are MNHEY and SVGAGI. This chain's CDR3 is CASSYFRGRELFF. DNA for the CDR3: TGTGCCAGCAGTTACTTCCGGGGGAGGGAGCTGTTTTTT.

This clone was counted once. The J gene is TRBJ1-2, the V gene TRBV6-1; 8 bases fit TRBD1. Germline V gene sequence: CDR1 MNHNS, CDR2 SASEGT. The CDR3 totals 13 residues. V lost 7 bases to trimming and J lost 3 bases; unmatched junction nucleotides: 4. The CDR3 is CASNTGGYYGYTF. In nucleotides, the CDR3 is TGTGCCAGCAACACAGGGGGATACTATGGCTACACCTTC.

The rearrangement links TRBV9 to TRBJ1-2, with TRBD1 matching 7 bases. The CDR3 consists of 15 residues. Per the germline V gene, CDR1 is SGDLS and CDR2 is YYNGEE. Unmatched junction bases numbered 6, after V lost 0 bases and J lost 4 bases. The CDR3 bases are TGTGCCAGCAGCGTAGATTTGAGACAGGGCTATGGCTACACCTTC. It specifies CASSVDLRQGYGYTF.

The J gene is TRBJ2-7, the V gene TRBV29-1; 8 bases agree with TRBD1. Germline CDR1 is SQVTM and CDR2 is ANQGSEA. The CDR3 runs to 13 residues. V lost 4 bases to trimming and J lost 3 bases; unmatched junction nucleotides: 5. The CDR3 nucleotides read TGCAGCGTTGCCTCCGGGACAGGCTACGAGCAGTACTTC. Its translation: CSVASGTGYEQYF.

As to this clone: Its ends do not fully match the called genes, so a read error is possible. The chain carries TRBV28 and TRBJ1-2, with a possible D match to TRBD1 (6 bases). CDR1 and CDR2 (germline): MDHEN, SYDVKM. This CDR3 comprises 14 residues. CDR3 in DNA: TGTGTCAGCAGATACCAGGACAGTCCCGGGGGCTACACCTTC. Translation: CVSRYQDSPGGYTF.

This clone was seen a handful of times. The rearrangement joins TRBV6-1 to TRBJ2-3; perhaps TRBD2 as D (5 bases). V was cut by 6 bases and J by 2 bases, with 9 bases left in between. CDR3 length: 13 residues. Germline CDR1 and CDR2: MNHNS and SASEGT. CDR3 coding DNA: TGTGCCAGCAGCGACGGACTCACAGATACGCAGTATTTT. It yields the protein CASSDGLTDTQYF.

The J gene is TRBJ1-1, the V gene TRBV21-1; the DNA was not used to check the table's D call, TRBD1. TRBV21-1 is tagged as a pseudogene. The CDR3 is made up of 16 amino acids. The CDR3 DNA follows: TGTGCCAGCAGCAAAAAGTTTAGACAGGGGAACACTGAAGCTTTCTTT. Its translation: CASSKKFRQGNTEAFF.

This chain links TRBV9 with TRBJ1-5; TRBD1 matches 7 bases. The V gene end was trimmed by 4 bases and the J gene end by 7 bases; junction bases not matched to a gene: 11. Germline V gives CDR1 SGDLS, CDR2 YYNGEE. The CDR3 covers 15 residues. The CDR3 loop is CASSFSGTAYQPQHF. The CDR3 DNA reads as TGTGCCAGCAGCTTCTCCGGGACAGCTTACCAGCCCCAGCATTTT.

The genes are TRBV5-1 and TRBJ2-3; 12 nucleotides align to TRBD2. J was trimmed by 5 bases and V by 4 bases; bases with no gene match: 8. The germline gives CDR1 SGHRS, CDR2 YFSETQ. The CDR3 loop spans 16 amino acids. CDR3 sequence (DNA): TGCGCCAGCAGCACCGGACTAGCGGGATCCGTAGATACGCAGTATTTT. Its protein is CASSTGLAGSVDTQYF.

This chain links TRBV5-5 with TRBJ1-2, with D perhaps TRBD1 (6 bases). Germline CDR1 SGHKS, CDR2 YYEKEE (reference sequence). The CDR3 has 14 amino acids. The V end lost 4 bases, the J end lost 8 bases, and 18 bases lay between the germline ends. The CDR3 loop reads CASSVYRVSAGYTF. Written as DNA, the CDR3 is TGTGCCAGCAGCGTGTACAGGGTTTCGGCGGGCTACACCTTC.

The chain links TRBV6-5 to TRBJ2-7; D is uncertain. Germline values: CDR1 MNHEY, CDR2 SVGAGI. The CDR3 contains 13 residues. V lost 4 bases and J 3 bases, leaving 10 bases between the germline ends. The CDR3 DNA sequence: TGTGCCAGCAGTTTTGTGGGCAGCTACGAGCAGTACTTC. It is translated as CASSFVGSYEQYF.